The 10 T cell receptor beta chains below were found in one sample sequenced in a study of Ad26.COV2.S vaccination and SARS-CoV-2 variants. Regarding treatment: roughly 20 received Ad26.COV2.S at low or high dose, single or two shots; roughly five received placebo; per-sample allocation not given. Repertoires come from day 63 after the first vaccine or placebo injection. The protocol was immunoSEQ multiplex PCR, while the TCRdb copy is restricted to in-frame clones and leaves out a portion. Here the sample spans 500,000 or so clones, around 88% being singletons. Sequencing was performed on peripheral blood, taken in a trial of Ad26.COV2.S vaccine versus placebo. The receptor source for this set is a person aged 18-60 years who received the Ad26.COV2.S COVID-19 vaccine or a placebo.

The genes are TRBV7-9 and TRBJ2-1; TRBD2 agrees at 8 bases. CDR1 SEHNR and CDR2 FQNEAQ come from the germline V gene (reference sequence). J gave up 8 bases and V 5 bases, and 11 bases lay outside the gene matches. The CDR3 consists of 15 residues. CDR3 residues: CASSQSGRRVDEQFF. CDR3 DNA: TGTGCCAGCAGCCAAAGCGGGAGAAGAGTCGATGAGCAGTTCTTC.

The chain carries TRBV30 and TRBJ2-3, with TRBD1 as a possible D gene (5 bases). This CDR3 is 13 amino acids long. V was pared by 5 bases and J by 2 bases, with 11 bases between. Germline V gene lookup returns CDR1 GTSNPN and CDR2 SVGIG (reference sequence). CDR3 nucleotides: TGTGCCTGGGCGACAGCTTACACAGATACGCAGTATTTT. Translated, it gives CAWATAYTDTQYF.

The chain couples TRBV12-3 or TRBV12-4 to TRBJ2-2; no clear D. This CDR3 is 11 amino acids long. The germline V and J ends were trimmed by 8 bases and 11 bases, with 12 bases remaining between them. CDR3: CASQLSLELFF. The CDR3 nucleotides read TGTGCCAGCCAACTTAGCCTAGAGCTGTTTTTT.

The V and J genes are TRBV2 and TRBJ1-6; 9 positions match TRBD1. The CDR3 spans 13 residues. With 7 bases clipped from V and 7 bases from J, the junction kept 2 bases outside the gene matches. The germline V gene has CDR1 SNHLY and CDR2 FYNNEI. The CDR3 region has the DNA TGTGCCAGCATCGACAGGGGGAATTCACCCCTCCACTTT. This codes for CASIDRGNSPLHF.

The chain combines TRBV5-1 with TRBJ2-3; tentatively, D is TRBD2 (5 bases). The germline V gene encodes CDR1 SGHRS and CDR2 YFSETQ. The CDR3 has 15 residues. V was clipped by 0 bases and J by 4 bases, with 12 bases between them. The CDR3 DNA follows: TGCGCCAGCAGCTTGGACGGGGTGGCCGCAGATACGCAGTATTTT. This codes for CASSLDGVAADTQYF.

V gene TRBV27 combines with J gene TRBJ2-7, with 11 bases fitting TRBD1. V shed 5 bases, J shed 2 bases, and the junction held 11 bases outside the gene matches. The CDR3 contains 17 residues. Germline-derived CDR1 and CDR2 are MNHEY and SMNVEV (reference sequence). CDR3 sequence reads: CASSPRPRGQGAYEQYF. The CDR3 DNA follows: TGTGCCAGCAGTCCGCGCCCCAGGGGACAGGGGGCCTACGAGCAGTACTTC.

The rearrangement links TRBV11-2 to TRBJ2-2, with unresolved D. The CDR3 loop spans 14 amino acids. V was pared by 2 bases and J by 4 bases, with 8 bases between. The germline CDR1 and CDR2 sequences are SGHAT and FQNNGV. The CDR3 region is CASSLIVGTGELFF. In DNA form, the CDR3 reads TGTGCCAGCAGCTTAATTGTGGGCACCGGGGAGCTGTTTTTT. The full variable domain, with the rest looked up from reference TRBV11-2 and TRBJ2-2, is EAGVAQSPRYKIIEKRQSVAFWCNPISGHATLYWYQQILGQGPKLLIQFQNNGVVDDSQLPKDRFSAERLKGVDSTLKIQPAKLEDSAVYLCASSLIVGTGELFFGEGSRLTVL.

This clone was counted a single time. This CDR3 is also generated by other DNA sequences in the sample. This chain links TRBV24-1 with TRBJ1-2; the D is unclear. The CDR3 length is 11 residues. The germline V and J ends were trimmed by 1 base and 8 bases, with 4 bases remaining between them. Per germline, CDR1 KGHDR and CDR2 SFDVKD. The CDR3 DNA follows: TGTGCCACCAGTGATTTCCGAGGCTACACCTTC. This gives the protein CATSDFRGYTF.

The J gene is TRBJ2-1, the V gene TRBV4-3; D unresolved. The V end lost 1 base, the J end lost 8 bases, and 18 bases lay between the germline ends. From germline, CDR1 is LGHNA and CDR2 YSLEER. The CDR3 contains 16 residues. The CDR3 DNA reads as TGCGCCAGCAGCCAAGGGCCCGGTTACGAGTCGGATGAGCAGTTCTTC. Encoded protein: CASSQGPGYESDEQFF.

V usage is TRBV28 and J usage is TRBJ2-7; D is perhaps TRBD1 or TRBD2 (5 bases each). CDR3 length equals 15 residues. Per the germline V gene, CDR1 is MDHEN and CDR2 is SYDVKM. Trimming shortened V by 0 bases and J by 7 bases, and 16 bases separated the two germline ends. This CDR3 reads CASSLWGRPLGEQYF. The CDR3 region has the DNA TGTGCCAGCAGTTTATGGGGACGGCCGCTAGGAGAGCAGTACTTC.